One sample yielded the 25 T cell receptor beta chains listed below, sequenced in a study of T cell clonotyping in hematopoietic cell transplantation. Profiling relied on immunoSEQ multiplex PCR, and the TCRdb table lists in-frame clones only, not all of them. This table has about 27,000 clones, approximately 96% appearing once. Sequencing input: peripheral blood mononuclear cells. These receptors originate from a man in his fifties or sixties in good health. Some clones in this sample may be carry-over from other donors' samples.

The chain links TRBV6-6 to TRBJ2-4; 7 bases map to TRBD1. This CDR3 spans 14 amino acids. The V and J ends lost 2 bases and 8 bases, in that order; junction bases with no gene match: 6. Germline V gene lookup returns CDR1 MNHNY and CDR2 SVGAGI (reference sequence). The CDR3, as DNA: TGTGCCAGCAGTTACAGGGGGCGCTTTGACATTCAGTACTTC. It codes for CASSYRGRFDIQYF.

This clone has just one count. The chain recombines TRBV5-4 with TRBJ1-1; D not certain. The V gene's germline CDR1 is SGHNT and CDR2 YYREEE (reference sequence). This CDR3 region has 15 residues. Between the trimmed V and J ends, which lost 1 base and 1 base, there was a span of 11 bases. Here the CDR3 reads CASSLTPTENTEAFF. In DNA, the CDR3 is TGTGCCAGCAGCTTGACCCCCACCGAGAACACTGAAGCTTTCTTT.

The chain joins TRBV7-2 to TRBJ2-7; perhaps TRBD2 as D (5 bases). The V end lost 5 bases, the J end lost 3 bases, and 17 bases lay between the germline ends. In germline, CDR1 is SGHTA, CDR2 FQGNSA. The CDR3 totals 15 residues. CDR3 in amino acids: CASSPASDSYYEQYF. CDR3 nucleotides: TGTGCCAGCAGCCCAGCGTCGGACTCATACTACGAGCAGTACTTC.

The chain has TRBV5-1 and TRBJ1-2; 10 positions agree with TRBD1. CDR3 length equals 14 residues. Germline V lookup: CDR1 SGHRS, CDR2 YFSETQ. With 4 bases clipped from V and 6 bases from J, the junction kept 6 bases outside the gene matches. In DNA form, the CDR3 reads TGCGCCAGCAGCCCGCCGGGACAGGGGAATGGCTACACCTTC. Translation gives CASSPPGQGNGYTF.

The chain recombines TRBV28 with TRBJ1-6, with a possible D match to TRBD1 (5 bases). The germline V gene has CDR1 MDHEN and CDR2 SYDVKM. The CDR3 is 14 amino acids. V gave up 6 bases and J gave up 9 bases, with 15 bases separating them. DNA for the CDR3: TGTGCCAGCAGCCGGGACGCGAGCGGTTCACCCCTCCACTTT. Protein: CASSRDASGSPLHF.

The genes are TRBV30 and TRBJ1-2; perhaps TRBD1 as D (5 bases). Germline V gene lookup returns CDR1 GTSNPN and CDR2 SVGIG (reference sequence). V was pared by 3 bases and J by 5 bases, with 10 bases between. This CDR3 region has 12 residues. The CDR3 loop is CAWRETDYGYTF. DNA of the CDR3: TGTGCCTGGAGAGAGACAGATTATGGCTACACCTTC.

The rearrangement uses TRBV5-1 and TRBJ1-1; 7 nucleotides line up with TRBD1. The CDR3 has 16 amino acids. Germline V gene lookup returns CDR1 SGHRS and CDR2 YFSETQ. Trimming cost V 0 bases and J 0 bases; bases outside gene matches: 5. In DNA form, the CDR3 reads TGCGCCAGCAGCTTGGGTCTGGGACAGATGAACACTGAAGCTTTCTTT. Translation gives CASSLGLGQMNTEAFF.

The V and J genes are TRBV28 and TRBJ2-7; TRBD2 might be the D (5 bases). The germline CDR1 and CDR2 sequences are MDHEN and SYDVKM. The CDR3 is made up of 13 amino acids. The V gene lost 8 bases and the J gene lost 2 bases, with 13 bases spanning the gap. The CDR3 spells CASERTYTYEQYF. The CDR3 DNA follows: TGTGCCAGCGAACGGACTTACACCTACGAGCAGTACTTC.

Here the CDR3 reads CAWSRGTYEQYF. The CDR3 bases are TGTGCCTGGAGTAGGGGGACCTACGAGCAGTACTTC. The chain has TRBV30 and TRBJ2-7; maybe TRBD1 (6 bases). In germline, CDR1 is GTSNPN, CDR2 SVGIG (reference sequence). With 2 bases removed from V and 2 bases from J, the gap between germline ends came to 7 bases. The CDR3 spans 12 residues. The full variable domain, completed using reference TRBV30 and TRBJ2-7, is SQTIHQWPATLVQPVGSPLSLECTVEGTSNPNLYWYRQAAGRGLQLLFYSVGIGQISSEVPQNLSASRPQDRQFILSSKKLLLSDSGFYLCAWSRGTYEQYFGPGTRLTVT.

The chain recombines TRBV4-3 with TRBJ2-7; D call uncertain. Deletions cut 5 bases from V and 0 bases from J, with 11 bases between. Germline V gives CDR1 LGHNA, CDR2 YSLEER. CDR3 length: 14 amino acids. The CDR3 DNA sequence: TGCGCCAGCAGCGCCTCACCGAGCTCCTACGAGCAGTACTTC. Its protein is CASSASPSSYEQYF.

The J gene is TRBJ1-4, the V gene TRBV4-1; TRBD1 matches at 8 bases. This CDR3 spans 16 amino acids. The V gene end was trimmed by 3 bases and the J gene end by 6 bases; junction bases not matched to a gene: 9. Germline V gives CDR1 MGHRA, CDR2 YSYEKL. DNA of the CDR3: TGCGCCAGCAGCCATCCGGTGACAGGGGTTTATGAAAAACTGTTTTTT. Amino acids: CASSHPVTGVYEKLFF.

The CDR3 DNA follows: TGTGCCAGCAGCTTGGGTTTGGGGTCCGCGGACACTGAAGCTTTCTTT. This translates into CASSLGLGSADTEAFF. V and J are TRBV5-6 and TRBJ1-1; D unclear. Germline V gives CDR1 SGHDT, CDR2 YYEEEE. This CDR3 contains 16 residues. The V gene lost 0 bases and the J gene lost 3 bases, with 15 bases spanning the gap.

CDR3: CASSWTGTYEQYF. CDR3 sequence (DNA): TGTGCCAGCAGTTGGACAGGGACCTACGAGCAGTACTTC. V usage is TRBV27 and J usage is TRBJ2-7; the match to TRBD1 covers 8 bases. CDR1 is MNHEY and CDR2 is SMNVEV in the germline V gene (reference sequence). V dropped 4 bases and J dropped 2; count of bases not matched to a gene: 1. The CDR3 is 13 amino acids.

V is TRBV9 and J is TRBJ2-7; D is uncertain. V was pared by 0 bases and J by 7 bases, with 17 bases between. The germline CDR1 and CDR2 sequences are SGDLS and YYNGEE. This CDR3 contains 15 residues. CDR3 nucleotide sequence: TGTGCCAGCAGCGTAGCTGGGGTCCCCTCTCGGGAGCAGTACTTC. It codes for CASSVAGVPSREQYF.

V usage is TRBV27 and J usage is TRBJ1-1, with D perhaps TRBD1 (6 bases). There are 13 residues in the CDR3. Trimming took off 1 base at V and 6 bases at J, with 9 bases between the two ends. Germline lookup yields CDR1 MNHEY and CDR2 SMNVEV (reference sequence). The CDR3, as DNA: TGTGCCAGCAGTTTATGGGGGGCGTCTGAAGCTTTCTTT. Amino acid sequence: CASSLWGASEAFF.

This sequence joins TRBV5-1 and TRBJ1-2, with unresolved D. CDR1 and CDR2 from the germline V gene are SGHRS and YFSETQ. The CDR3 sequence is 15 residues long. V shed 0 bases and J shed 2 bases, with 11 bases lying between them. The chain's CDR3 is CASSLEAGANYGYTF. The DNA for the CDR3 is TGCGCCAGCAGCTTGGAGGCTGGAGCGAACTATGGCTACACCTTC.

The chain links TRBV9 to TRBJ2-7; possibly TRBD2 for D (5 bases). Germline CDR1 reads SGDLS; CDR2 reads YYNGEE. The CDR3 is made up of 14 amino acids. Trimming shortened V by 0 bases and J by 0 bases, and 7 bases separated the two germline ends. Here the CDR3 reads CASSVERDSYEQYF. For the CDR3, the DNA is TGTGCCAGCAGCGTAGAGAGGGACTCCTACGAGCAGTACTTC. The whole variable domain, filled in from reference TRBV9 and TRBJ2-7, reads DSGVTQTPKHLITATGQRVTLRCSPRSGDLSVYWYQQSLDQGLQFLIQYYNGEERAKGNILERFSAQQFPDLHSELNLSSLELGDSALYFCASSVERDSYEQYFGPGTRLTVT.

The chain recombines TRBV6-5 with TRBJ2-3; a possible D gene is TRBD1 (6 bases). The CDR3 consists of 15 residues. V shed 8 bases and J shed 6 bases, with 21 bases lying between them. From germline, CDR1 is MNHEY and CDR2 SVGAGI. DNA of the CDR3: TGTGCCAGCGACGAGTTACCCAGGGGTCCGGATACGCAGTATTTT. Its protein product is CASDELPRGPDTQYF.

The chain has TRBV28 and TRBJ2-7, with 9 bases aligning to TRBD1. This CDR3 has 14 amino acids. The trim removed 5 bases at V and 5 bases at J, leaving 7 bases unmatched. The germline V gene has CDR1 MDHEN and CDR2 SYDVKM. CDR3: CASSRRTGDNEQYF. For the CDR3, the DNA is TGTGCCAGCAGTCGACGGACAGGGGATAACGAGCAGTACTTC.

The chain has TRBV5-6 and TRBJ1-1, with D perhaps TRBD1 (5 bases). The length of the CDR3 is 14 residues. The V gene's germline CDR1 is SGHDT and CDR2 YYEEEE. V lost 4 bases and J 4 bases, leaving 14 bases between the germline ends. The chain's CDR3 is CASSRPGVSTEAFF. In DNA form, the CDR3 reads TGTGCCAGCAGCCGGCCGGGGGTTAGCACTGAAGCTTTCTTT. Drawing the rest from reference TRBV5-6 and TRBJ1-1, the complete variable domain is DAGVTQSPTHLIKTRGQQVTLRCSPKSGHDTVSWYQQALGQGPQFIFQYYEEEERQRGNFPDRFSGHQFPNYSSELNVNALLLGDSALYLCASSRPGVSTEAFFGQGTRLTVV.

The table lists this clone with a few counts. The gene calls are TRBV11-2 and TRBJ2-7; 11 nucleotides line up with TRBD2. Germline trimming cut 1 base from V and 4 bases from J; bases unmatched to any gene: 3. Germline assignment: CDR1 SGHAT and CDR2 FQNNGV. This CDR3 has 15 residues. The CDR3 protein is CASSLVAGGQYEQYF. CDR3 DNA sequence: TGTGCCAGCAGCTTAGTAGCGGGGGGGCAATACGAGCAGTACTTC.

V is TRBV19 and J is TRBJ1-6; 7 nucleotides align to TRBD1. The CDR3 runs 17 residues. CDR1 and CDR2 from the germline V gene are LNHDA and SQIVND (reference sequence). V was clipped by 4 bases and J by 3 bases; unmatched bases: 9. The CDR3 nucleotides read TGTGCCAGTAGTACAGGGGACAGTAGAGACTATAATTCACCCCTCCACTTT. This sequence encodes CASSTGDSRDYNSPLHF.

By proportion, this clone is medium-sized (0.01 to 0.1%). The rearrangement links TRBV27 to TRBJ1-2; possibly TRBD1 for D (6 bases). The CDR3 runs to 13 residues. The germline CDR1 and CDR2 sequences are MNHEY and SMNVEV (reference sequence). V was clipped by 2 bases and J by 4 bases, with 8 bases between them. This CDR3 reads CASSLGGSYGYTF. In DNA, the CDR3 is TGTGCCAGCAGTTTAGGGGGCAGCTATGGCTACACCTTC.

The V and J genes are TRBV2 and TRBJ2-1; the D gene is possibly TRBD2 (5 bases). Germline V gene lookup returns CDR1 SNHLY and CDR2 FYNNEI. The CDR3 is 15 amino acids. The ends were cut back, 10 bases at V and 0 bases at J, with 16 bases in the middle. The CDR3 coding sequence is TGTGCCACCGGCCGTGGTGGGAGCTCCTACAATGAGCAGTTCTTC. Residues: CATGRGGSSYNEQFF.

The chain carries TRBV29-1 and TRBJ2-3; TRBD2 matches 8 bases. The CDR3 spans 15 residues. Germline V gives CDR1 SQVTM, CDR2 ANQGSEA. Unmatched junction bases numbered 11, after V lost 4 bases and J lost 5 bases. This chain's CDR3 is CSVVPGGGSVDTQYF. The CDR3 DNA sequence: TGCAGCGTTGTACCTGGCGGGGGGTCGGTAGATACGCAGTATTTT.